This T cell receptor beta chain derives from a study of identical twins. Study observations and caveats: Twin pairs had excess sharing that was weaker in beta out-of-frame sequences.

This clonotype has only a few counts. What it recognizes is unknown. The germline gives CDR1 MNHEY, CDR2 SMNVEV (reference sequence). The V gene lost 3 bases and the J gene lost 4 bases, with 10 bases spanning the gap. This CDR3 is built from 13 residues. A template switching step contributed a universal primer site, while unique molecular identifiers were present in the cDNA. TCRdb re-called the 5' RACE reads through MiXCR, storing one row per CDR3 protein. Seen here are 650,000 to 750,000 distinct CDR3 sequences, 21% observed once, and the top ten hold around 4.5%. The sample was also linked to a second study, of T cells expressing NK-cell markers.

The TCR originated in a woman younger than 35 in good health. Sequenced material: PBMCs. The chain employs TRBV27 and TRBJ2-7; TRBD1 or TRBD2 may be the D gene (6 bases each). DNA of the CDR3: TGTGCCAGCAGTTTTCAGGGGAGGTACGAGCAGTACTTC. This translates into CASSFQGRYEQYF.